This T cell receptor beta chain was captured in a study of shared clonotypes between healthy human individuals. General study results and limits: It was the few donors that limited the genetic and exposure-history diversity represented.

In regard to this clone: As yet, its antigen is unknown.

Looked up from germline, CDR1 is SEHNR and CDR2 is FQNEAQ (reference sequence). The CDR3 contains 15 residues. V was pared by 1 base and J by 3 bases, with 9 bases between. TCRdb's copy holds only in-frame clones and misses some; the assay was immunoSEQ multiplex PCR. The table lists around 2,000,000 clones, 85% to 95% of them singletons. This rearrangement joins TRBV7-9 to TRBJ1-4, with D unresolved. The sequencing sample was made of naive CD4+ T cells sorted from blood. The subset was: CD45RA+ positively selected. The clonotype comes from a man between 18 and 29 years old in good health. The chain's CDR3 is CASSLVVGPNEKLFF. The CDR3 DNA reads TGTGCCAGCAGCTTAGTTGTGGGCCCTAATGAAAAACTGTTTTTT.